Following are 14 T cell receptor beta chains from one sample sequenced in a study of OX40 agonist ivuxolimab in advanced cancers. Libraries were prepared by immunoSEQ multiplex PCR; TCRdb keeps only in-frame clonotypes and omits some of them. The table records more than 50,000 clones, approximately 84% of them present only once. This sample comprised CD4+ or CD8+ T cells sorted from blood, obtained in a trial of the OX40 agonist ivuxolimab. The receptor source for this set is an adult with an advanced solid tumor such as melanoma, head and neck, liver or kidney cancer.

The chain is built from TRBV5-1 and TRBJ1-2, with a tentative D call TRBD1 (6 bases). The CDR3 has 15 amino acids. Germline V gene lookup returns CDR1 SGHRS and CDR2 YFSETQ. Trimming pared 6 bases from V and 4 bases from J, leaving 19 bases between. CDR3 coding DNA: TGCGCCAGCACCCCAGGTCAAGGAGGGGGCTATGGCTACACCTTC. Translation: CASTPGQGGGYGYTF.

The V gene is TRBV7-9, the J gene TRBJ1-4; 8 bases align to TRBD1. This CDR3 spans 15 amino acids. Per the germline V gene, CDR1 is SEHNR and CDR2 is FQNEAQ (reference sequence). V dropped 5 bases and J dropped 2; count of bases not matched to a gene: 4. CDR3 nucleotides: TGTGCCAGCAGCGCAGGGGACAGGACTAATGAAAAACTGTTTTTT. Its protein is CASSAGDRTNEKLFF. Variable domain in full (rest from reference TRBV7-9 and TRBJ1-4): DTGVSQNPRHKITKRGQNVTFRCDPISEHNRLYWYRQTLGQGPEFLTYFQNEAQLEKSRLLSDRFSAERPKGSFSTLEIQRTEQGDSAMYLCASSAGDRTNEKLFFGSGTQLSVL.

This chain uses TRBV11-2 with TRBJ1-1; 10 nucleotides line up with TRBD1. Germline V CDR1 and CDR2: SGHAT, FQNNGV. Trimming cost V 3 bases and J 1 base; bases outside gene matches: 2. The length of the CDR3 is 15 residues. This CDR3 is CASSFGTGANTEAFF. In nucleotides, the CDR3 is TGTGCCAGCAGCTTCGGGACAGGGGCGAACACTGAAGCTTTCTTT. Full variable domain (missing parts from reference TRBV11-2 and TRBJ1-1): EAGVAQSPRYKIIEKRQSVAFWCNPISGHATLYWYQQILGQGPKLLIQFQNNGVVDDSQLPKDRFSAERLKGVDSTLKIQPAKLEDSAVYLCASSFGTGANTEAFFGQGTRLTVV.

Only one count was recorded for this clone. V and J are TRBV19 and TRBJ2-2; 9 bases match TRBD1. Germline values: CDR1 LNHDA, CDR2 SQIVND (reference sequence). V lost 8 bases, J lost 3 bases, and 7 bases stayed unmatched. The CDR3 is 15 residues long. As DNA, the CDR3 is TGTGCCAGTTCTCCGGGACAGGGTGACACCGGGGAGCTGTTTTTT. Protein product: CASSPGQGDTGELFF.

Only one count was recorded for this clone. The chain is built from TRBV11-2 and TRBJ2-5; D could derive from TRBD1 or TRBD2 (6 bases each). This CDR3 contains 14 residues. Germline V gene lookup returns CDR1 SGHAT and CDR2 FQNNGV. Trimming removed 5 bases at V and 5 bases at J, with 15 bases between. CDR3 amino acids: CASSQSGAGETQYF. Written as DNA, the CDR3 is TGTGCCAGCAGCCAGTCGGGGGCCGGGGAGACCCAGTACTTC. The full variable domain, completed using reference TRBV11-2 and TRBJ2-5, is EAGVAQSPRYKIIEKRQSVAFWCNPISGHATLYWYQQILGQGPKLLIQFQNNGVVDDSQLPKDRFSAERLKGVDSTLKIQPAKLEDSAVYLCASSQSGAGETQYFGPGTRLLVL.

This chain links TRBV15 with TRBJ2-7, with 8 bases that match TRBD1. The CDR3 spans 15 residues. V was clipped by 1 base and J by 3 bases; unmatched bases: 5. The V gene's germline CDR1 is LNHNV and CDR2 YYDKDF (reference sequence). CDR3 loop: CATSRGSTGDYEQYF. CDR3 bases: TGTGCCACCAGCAGAGGTTCGACAGGGGACTACGAGCAGTACTTC.

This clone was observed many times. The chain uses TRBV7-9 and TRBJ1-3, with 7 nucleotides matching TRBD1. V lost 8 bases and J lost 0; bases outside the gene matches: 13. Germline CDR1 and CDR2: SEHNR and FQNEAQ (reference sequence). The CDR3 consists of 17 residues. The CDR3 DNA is TGTGCCAGCCCCGGGACAGCCGACTACCTCTCTGGAAACACCATATATTTT. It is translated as CASPGTADYLSGNTIYF.

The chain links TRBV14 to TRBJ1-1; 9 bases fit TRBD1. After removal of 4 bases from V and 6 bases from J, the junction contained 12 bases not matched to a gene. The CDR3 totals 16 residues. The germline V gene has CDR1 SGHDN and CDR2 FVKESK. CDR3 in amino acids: CASSRGTGWGNAEAFF. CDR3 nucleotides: TGTGCCAGCAGCCGGGGGACAGGGTGGGGTAACGCTGAAGCTTTCTTT.

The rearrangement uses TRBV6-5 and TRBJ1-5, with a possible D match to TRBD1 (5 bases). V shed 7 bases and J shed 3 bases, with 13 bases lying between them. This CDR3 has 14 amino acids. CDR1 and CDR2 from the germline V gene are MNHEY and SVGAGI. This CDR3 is CASTSRGNNQPQHF. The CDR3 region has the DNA TGTGCCAGCACTTCCCGGGGGAACAATCAGCCCCAGCATTTT.

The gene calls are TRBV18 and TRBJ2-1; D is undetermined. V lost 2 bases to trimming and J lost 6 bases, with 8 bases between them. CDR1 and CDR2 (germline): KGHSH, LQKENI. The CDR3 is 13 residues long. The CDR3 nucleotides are TGTGCCAGCTCACCATCCAGTCCCAATGAGCAGTTCTTC. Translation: CASSPSSPNEQFF. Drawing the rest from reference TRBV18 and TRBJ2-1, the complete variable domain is NAGVMQNPRHLVRRRGQEARLRCSPMKGHSHVYWYRQLPEEGLKFMVYLQKENIIDESGMPKERFSAEFPKEGPSILRIQQVVRGDSAAYFCASSPSSPNEQFFGPGTRLTVL.

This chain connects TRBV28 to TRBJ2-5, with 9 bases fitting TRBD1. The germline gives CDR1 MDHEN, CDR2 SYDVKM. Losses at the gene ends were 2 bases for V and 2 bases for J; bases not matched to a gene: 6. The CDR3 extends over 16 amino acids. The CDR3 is CASSLPSTGGQETQYF. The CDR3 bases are TGTGCCAGCAGTTTACCCTCGACAGGGGGGCAAGAGACCCAGTACTTC.

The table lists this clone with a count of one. The CDR3 coding sequence is TGTGCCAGCAGTAGACTAGCGCTTACCACAGATACGCAGTATTTT. It yields the protein CASSRLALTTDTQYF. The genes are TRBV6-5 and TRBJ2-3; 8 positions agree with TRBD2. The CDR3 contains 15 residues. Germline assignment: CDR1 MNHEY and CDR2 SVGAGI. With V trimmed by 5 bases and J by 2 bases, 6 bases remained unmatched.

This chain's CDR3 is CASNQETNTGELFF. In DNA form, the CDR3 reads TGTGCCAGCAATCAGGAAACGAACACCGGGGAGCTGTTTTTT. The gene calls are TRBV7-9 and TRBJ2-2; D unclear. The CDR3 runs to 14 residues. Trimming cost V 7 bases and J 0 bases, with 9 bases left between them. Per the germline V gene, CDR1 is SEHNR and CDR2 is FQNEAQ (reference sequence).

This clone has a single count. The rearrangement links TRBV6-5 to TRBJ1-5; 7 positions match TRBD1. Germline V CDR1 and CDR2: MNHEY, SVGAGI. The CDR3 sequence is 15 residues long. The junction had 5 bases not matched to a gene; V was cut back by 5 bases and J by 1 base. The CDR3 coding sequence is TGTGCCAGCAGTGTGAACAGGGGCAGCAATCAGCCCCAGCATTTT. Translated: CASSVNRGSNQPQHF.